This is a list of T cell receptor beta chains from one sample in a study of blood T cell repertoires in COVID-19. Generated by immunoSEQ multiplex PCR, the TCRdb table keeps only in-frame clones and is missing some. The data contain some 350,000 clones, 90% of them seen just once; the ten biggest clones take up roughly 6.8%. Sample: peripheral blood. These receptors were obtained from a man younger than 35 with active or convalescent COVID-19. CDR3s leave out the opening cysteine and the closing phenylalanine or tryptophan.

>14|TRBJ1-4|TRBV7-2
ASSTTGGTGYEKLF
>12|TRBJ1-6|TRBV6-5
ASSYSQGNSPLH
>13|TRBJ2-5|TRBV7-9
ASSLDSQGLETQY
>11|TRBJ2-7|TRBV6-5
ASRDRGPYEQY
>12|TRBJ2-7|TRBV6-5
ASSSRTGGGEQY
>13|TRBJ1-1|TRBV4-2
ASSQGLGRDTEAF
>16|TRBJ2-1|TRBV4-3
ASSQAWPLAGVYNEQF
>9|TRBJ1-1|TRBV3-1/TRBV3-2
ASRGGTEAF
>13|TRBJ2-1|TRBV30
AWSRLTSTYNEQF
>12|TRBJ1-5|TRBV6-5
ATSDRAINQPQH
>14|TRBJ2-5|TRBV11-1
ASSLGTSGTGETQY
>11|TRBJ1-1|TRBV6-4
ASSDFQGTEAF
>11|TRBJ2-2|TRBV15
ATRTGVTGELF
>12|TRBJ1-1|TRBV27
ASSRAGGGAEAF
>13|TRBJ2-7|TRBV15
ATSTIGQGTYEQY
>14|TRBJ1-1|TRBV14
ASSQDRAGRAAEAF
>14|TRBJ1-2|TRBV18
ASSPSTGGLDYGYT
>10|TRBJ1-1|TRBV5-1
ASGQGGTEAF
>15|TRBJ2-3|TRBV4-3
ASSQARLLLSTDTQY
>11|TRBJ1-2|TRBV6-5
ASSQGSGYGYT
>13|TRBJ1-2|TRBV15
ATSRDRQRLYGYT
>12|TRBJ1-4|TRBV7-8
ASSDYATNEKLF
>14|TRBJ2-1|TRBV7-3
ASSPRPGTSFDEQF
>12|TRBJ1-4|TRBV28
ASSLGGREEKLF
>11|TRBJ1-2|TRBV19
ASSWQADYGYT
>12|TRBJ1-1|TRBV4-1
ASSVLRGTVEAF
>13|TRBJ1-3|TRBV6-6
ASSLDMPSGNTIY
>15|TRBJ2-1|TRBV7-9
ASSFDSIAGVYNEQF
>12|TRBJ2-5|TRBV4-3
ASSQDRRAETQY
>13|TRBJ2-7|TRBV3-1/TRBV3-2
ASSRRAGGSNEQY
>13|TRBJ2-5|TRBV15
ATSRERGLIETQY
>13|TRBJ2-5|TRBV27
ASSNPGGPRETQY
>11|TRBJ1-1|TRBV30
AWSAGGGTEAF
>12|TRBJ2-2|TRBV18
ASSPHAGTGELF
>14|TRBJ2-7|TRBV4-3
ASSRDRAGGLYEQY
>14|TRBJ2-3|TRBV7-3
ASSLGASFKSDTQY
>10|TRBJ2-3|TRBV6-5
VIGRATDTQY
>13|TRBJ1-6|TRBV21-1
ASSKLGQGYSPLH
>16|TRBJ2-5|TRBV5-1
ASSSPLRTVGLQETQY
>13|TRBJ1-3|TRBV21-1
ASSKTERVGNTIY